The rows below give T cell receptor beta chains drawn from one sample of a study of T cell responses to AZD1222 COVID-19 vaccine. Here immunoSEQ multiplex PCR was the method, and the copy in TCRdb shows in-frame clones only, minus some. In the table there are about 160,000 clones, almost 90% of which are singletons. The specimen comprised peripheral blood, sampled on day 0 of AZD1222 vaccination. The receptors shown here come from an adult in good health. CDR3s include the opening cysteine and the closing phenylalanine or tryptophan. The D gene is left open where the match is weak. Some rows have no size entry. The others give once, few or many, or a class for an expanded clone.

d_call,j_call,clone_size,cdr3_length,v_call,cdr3_nt,cdr3_aa
-,TRBJ2-7,-,15,TRBV7-9,TGTGCCAGCAGCCCATGGGGGCCAGGGGACTACGAGCAGTACTTC,CASSPWGPGDYEQYF
TRBD2,TRBJ2-1,-,13,TRBV28,TGTGCCAGCTCGGGCGGGAGTTTGGATGAGCAGTTCTTC,CASSGGSLDEQFF
-,TRBJ2-7,-,16,TRBV2,TGTGCCAGCAGTGACCTGACAGGATTCAGCTCCTACGAGCAGTACTTC,CASSDLTGFSSYEQYF
-,TRBJ1-2,-,15,TRBV29-1,TGCAGCGCTGTTGGGGGGACCGTGGGTAACTATGGCTACACCTTC,CSAVGGTVGNYGYTF
-,TRBJ2-3,-,13,TRBV28,TGTGCCAGCAGTATCCTACGCACAGATACGCAGTATTTT,CASSILRTDTQYF
-,TRBJ2-3,-,14,TRBV7-4,TGTGCCAGCAGCTTATCGACTAGAATCGATACGCAGTATTTT,CASSLSTRIDTQYF
TRBD2,TRBJ2-7,-,15,TRBV20-1,TGCAGTGCTAGTCGCCCGCTAGCGGGGGCGGGGGAGCAGTACTTC,CSASRPLAGAGEQYF
TRBD2,TRBJ2-5,-,19,TRBV7-2,TGTGCCAGCAGCTTAGCAAGCAGGCTAGCGGGGCGCCTCCAAGAGACCCAGTACTTC,CASSLASRLAGRLQETQYF
-,TRBJ1-5,-,14,TRBV7-2,TGTGCCAGCAGCGTTAGGAGGGGGGATCAGCCCCAGCATTTT,CASSVRRGDQPQHF
TRBD1,TRBJ2-7,-,14,TRBV5-4,TGTGCCAGCAGACGTTCCGGGACAGGCTACGAGCAGTACTTC,CASRRSGTGYEQYF
-,TRBJ2-2,-,15,TRBV9,TGTGCCAGCAGCGTATCCCAGGGAAACACCGGGGAGCTGTTTTTT,CASSVSQGNTGELFF
-,TRBJ2-7,-,12,TRBV19,TGTGCCAGTAGAGGGGGGGTATACGAGCAGTACTTC,CASRGGVYEQYF
TRBD2,TRBJ2-1,-,16,TRBV4-1,TGCGCCAGCAGTCGTCGACTAGCGGGAGCGGGAAATGAGCAGTTCTTC,CASSRRLAGAGNEQFF
-,TRBJ2-1,-,14,TRBV24-1,TGTGCCACCAGTGACCGTGTCACGGTAGGGGAGCAGTTCTTC,CATSDRVTVGEQFF
-,TRBJ2-5,once,12,TRBV6-2/TRBV6-3,TGTGCCAGCGGCCGGTTCGCGGAGACCCAGTACTTC,CASGRFAETQYF
-,TRBJ1-5,-,16,TRBV6-1,TGTGCCAGCAGTGAACGGGCACCCTTCCTAGGTCAGCCCCAGCATTTT,CASSERAPFLGQPQHF
-,TRBJ2-7,-,16,TRBV11-2,TGTGCCAGCAGCCCCCCCGGACTCAAAGGTACCTACGAGCAGTACTTC,CASSPPGLKGTYEQYF
TRBD1,TRBJ1-6,-,18,TRBV28,TGTGCCAGCAGCCCTTGGGGAACCTGGGACAGAAATAATTCACCCCTCCACTTT,CASSPWGTWDRNNSPLHF
-,TRBJ1-1,-,14,TRBV7-2,TGTGCCAGCAGCCCGGGACGGGGATCCACTGAAGCTTTCTTT,CASSPGRGSTEAFF
TRBD2,TRBJ2-3,-,15,TRBV5-6,TGTGCCAGCAGCTTGGTGTTAGCGGGGACAGATACGCAGTATTTT,CASSLVLAGTDTQYF
-,TRBJ2-7,once,13,TRBV4-3,TGCGCCAGCAGCCAAGAGAGAGGGAACGAGCAGTACTTC,CASSQERGNEQYF
-,TRBJ1-4,-,16,TRBV28,TGTGCCAGCAGTCCCCAAGCGGGGAGCGCCAGTGAAAAACTGTTTTTT,CASSPQAGSASEKLFF
-,TRBJ1-1,-,13,TRBV2,TGTGCCAGCAGTGGACATCCGAACACTGAAGCTTTCTTT,CASSGHPNTEAFF
-,TRBJ1-5,-,13,TRBV3-1/TRBV3-2,TGTGCCAGCAGCCAAAGCAGCAATCAGCCCCAGCATTTT,CASSQSSNQPQHF
TRBD2,TRBJ2-1,-,18,TRBV27,TGTGCCAGTCGTCCCGGGACTAGCGGGAGGGAATCCTACAATGAGCAGTTCTTC,CASRPGTSGRESYNEQFF
-,TRBJ1-2,-,13,TRBV6-1,TGTGCCAGCAGTGAAGTATTTAGCTATGGCTACACCTTC,CASSEVFSYGYTF
-,TRBJ1-3,-,16,TRBV7-2,TGTGCCAGCAGTCGGGGACTGGCATCGACTGGAAACACCATATATTTT,CASSRGLASTGNTIYF
-,TRBJ2-7,-,14,TRBV28,TGTGCCAGCAGCCCCCCCGGGGAGTTCTACGAGCAGTACTTC,CASSPPGEFYEQYF
-,TRBJ1-6,-,13,TRBV3-1/TRBV3-2,TGTGCCAGCAGCCCCCTGGGCGGGGGAGGCCTCCACTTT,CASSPLGGGGLHF
-,TRBJ1-5,-,14,TRBV28,TGTGCCAGCAGCTTCGGGGCAGGGAGTCAGCCCCAGCATTTT,CASSFGAGSQPQHF
-,TRBJ1-2,-,15,TRBV4-3,TGCGCCAGCAGCCAAGATCGGCCCTCAGGGGTTGGCTACACCTTC,CASSQDRPSGVGYTF
-,TRBJ2-1,-,14,TRBV24-1,TGTGCCACCAGTGATATAGGACGGGACAATGAGCAGTTCTTC,CATSDIGRDNEQFF
-,TRBJ1-5,-,15,TRBV6-5,TGTGCCAGCAGTTACTCGAGGTATAGCAATCAGCCCCAGCATTTT,CASSYSRYSNQPQHF